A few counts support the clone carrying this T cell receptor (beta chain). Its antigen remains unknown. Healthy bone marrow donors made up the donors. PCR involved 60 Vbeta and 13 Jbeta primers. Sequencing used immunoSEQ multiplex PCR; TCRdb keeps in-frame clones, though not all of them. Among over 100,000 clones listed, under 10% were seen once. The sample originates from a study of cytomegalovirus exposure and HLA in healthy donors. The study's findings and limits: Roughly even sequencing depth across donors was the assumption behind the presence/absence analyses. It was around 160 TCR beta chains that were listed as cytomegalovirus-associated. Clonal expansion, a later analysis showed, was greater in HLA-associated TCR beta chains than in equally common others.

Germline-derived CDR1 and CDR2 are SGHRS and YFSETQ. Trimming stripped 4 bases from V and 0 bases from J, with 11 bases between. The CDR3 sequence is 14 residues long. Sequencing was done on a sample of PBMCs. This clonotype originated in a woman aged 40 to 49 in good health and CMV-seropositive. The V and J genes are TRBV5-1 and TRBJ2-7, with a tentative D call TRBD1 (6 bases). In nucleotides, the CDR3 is TGCGCCAGCAGCGGGGGACACCTCTCCTACGAGCAGTACTTC. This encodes CASSGGHLSYEQYF.